These 16 T cell receptor beta chains were all obtained from the same sample, sequenced in a study of blood T cell repertoires in COVID-19. The data were produced by immunoSEQ multiplex PCR, yet TCRdb's version contains in-frame clones alone and is incomplete. The sample consists of approximately 260,000 clones, 85% of them appearing once. Sequenced sample: PBMCs or T cells enriched from blood (not recorded which). All receptors come from a woman aged 45-59 years who had been exposed to COVID-19.

The chain carries TRBV4-2 and TRBJ2-1; D might be TRBD1 (7 bases). The V gene lost 0 bases and the J gene lost 12 bases, with 18 bases spanning the gap. The CDR3 spans 15 residues. Germline V gene lookup returns CDR1 LGHNA and CDR2 YNFKEQ. The CDR3 coding sequence is TGTGCCAGCAGCCAAGAACCGACAGGGAGGCATGGGCAGTTCTTC. Protein: CASSQEPTGRHGQFF.

V and J are TRBV28 and TRBJ1-3, with 7 bases identical to TRBD1. The CDR3 loop spans 16 amino acids. Germline V gene data show CDR1 as MDHEN and CDR2 as SYDVKM. V was clipped by 5 bases and J by 1 base; unmatched bases: 8. The CDR3 nucleotides read TGTGCCAGCAGTCCCCCCGGGACAGCTTCTGGAAACACCATATATTTT. This encodes CASSPPGTASGNTIYF.

The chain is built from TRBV24-1 and TRBJ2-3; D is perhaps TRBD1 (7 bases). In germline, CDR1 is KGHDR, CDR2 SFDVKD. CDR3 length: 17 amino acids. V shed 4 bases and J shed 4 bases, with 20 bases lying between them. The CDR3 region has the DNA TGTGCCACCAGTGACTCAGTACAGGGGTCGGGGGCAGATACGCAGTATTTT. It encodes CATSDSVQGSGADTQYF.

The chain couples TRBV7-3 to TRBJ1-1; maybe TRBD1 (6 bases). The CDR3 totals 13 residues. The V and J ends lost 5 bases and 1 base respectively, with 8 bases between them. Per the germline V gene, CDR1 is SGHTA and CDR2 is FQGTGA. The CDR3: CASSRGRNTEAFF. The CDR3 nucleotides read TGTGCCAGCAGCAGGGGGAGGAACACTGAAGCTTTCTTT. Drawing the rest from reference TRBV7-3 and TRBJ1-1, the complete variable domain is GAGVSQTPSNKVTEKGKYVELRCDPISGHTALYWYRQSLGQGPEFLIYFQGTGAADDSGLPNDRFFAVRPEGSVSTLKIQRTERGDSAVYLCASSRGRNTEAFFGQGTRLTVV.

CDR3 nucleotide sequence: TGTGCCAGTAGCTCGAGAGGAGGCTCTGGGGCCAACGTCCTGACTTTC. It specifies CASSSRGGSGANVLTF. The chain combines TRBV19 with TRBJ2-6, with D possibly being TRBD2 (5 bases). The CDR3 loop spans 16 amino acids. The V gene lost 6 bases and the J gene lost 0 bases, with 12 bases spanning the gap. Germline assignment: CDR1 LNHDA and CDR2 SQIVND (reference sequence).

This clone was seen just once. The chain employs TRBV5-1 and TRBJ2-7, with 7 positions matching TRBD2. Germline V lookup: CDR1 SGHRS, CDR2 YFSETQ. The CDR3 is made up of 16 amino acids. With V trimmed by 0 bases and J by 4 bases, 10 bases remained unmatched. CDR3 bases: TGCGCCAGCAGCTTGGATGGGACTACCCGACTTTACGAGCAGTACTTC. Its protein is CASSLDGTTRLYEQYF.

V usage is TRBV3-1 (or the pseudogene TRBV3-2) and J usage is TRBJ1-2; D remains unclear. This CDR3 comprises 13 residues. Between the trimmed V and J ends, which lost 3 bases and 7 bases, there was a span of 12 bases. The germline V gene has CDR1 LGHDT and CDR2 YNNKEL (reference sequence). CDR3 region: CASSQGPFGGYTF. The DNA of the CDR3 is TGTGCCAGCAGCCAGGGCCCGTTTGGTGGCTACACCTTC.

This clone came up once. This rearrangement joins TRBV5-1 to TRBJ2-1; 13 bases map to TRBD2. Per the germline V gene, CDR1 is SGHRS and CDR2 is YFSETQ. This CDR3 is built from 16 residues. J lost 6 bases, V lost 3 bases, and 6 bases had no gene match. Here the CDR3 DNA reads TGCGCCAGCAGCTCCGGGACTAGCGGGGTCATCAATGAGCAGTTCTTC. Amino acids: CASSSGTSGVINEQFF.

The rearrangement links TRBV9 to TRBJ1-2; tentatively, D is TRBD1 (5 bases). The CDR3 contains 13 residues. V lost 0 bases to trimming and J lost 4 bases, with 7 bases between them. Per the germline V gene, CDR1 is SGDLS and CDR2 is YYNGEE. CDR3 in amino acids: CASSVDGAYGYTF. DNA of the CDR3: TGTGCCAGCAGCGTAGATGGGGCCTATGGCTACACCTTC.

The rearrangement links TRBV7-8 to TRBJ2-4; TRBD1 matches at 8 bases. CDR1 SGHVS and CDR2 FQNEAQ come from the germline V gene. There are 19 residues in the CDR3. Trimming at V came to 5 bases and at J to 1 base, leaving 16 bases not matched to a gene. In DNA, the CDR3 is TGTGCCAGCAGCCCGACCACCCGCCAGGGGGCGACGGCCAAAAACATTCAGTACTTC. Protein: CASSPTTRQGATAKNIQYF.

This clone was recorded at least ten times. The chain uses TRBV6-1 and TRBJ1-6; D gene uncertain. Germline V gene data show CDR1 as MNHNS and CDR2 as SASEGT. V was trimmed by 3 bases and J by 0 bases, leaving 6 bases between them. The CDR3 spans 15 residues. CDR3 loop: CASSESGSYNSPLHF. CDR3 nucleotides: TGTGCCAGCAGTGAGTCGGGCTCCTATAATTCACCCCTCCACTTT.

V is TRBV14 and J is TRBJ2-3, with D perhaps TRBD2 (6 bases). Trimming shortened V by 6 bases and J by 1 base, and 14 bases separated the two germline ends. The CDR3 sequence is 15 residues long. Germline CDR1 SGHDN, CDR2 FVKESK. For the CDR3, the DNA is TGTGCCAGCAGTCGGAGGGAGGTTCGCACAGATACGCAGTATTTT. Translated: CASSRREVRTDTQYF.

In its sample, this clone was seen once. The chain links TRBV15 to TRBJ2-5; 12 bases line up with TRBD2. Germline lookup yields CDR1 LNHNV and CDR2 YYDKDF (reference sequence). V lost 1 base and J lost 2; bases outside the gene matches: 2. The CDR3 runs to 16 residues. The CDR3 here is CATSRGLAGEQETQYF. The CDR3 coding sequence is TGTGCCACCAGCAGAGGACTAGCGGGGGAGCAAGAGACCCAGTACTTC.

Only a few counts were recorded for this clone. J is TRBJ1-2 and V is TRBV7-2, with 7 nucleotides matching TRBD1. CDR3 size: 15 residues. Germline CDR1 reads SGHTA; CDR2 reads FQGNSA. The trim removed 4 bases at V and 6 bases at J, leaving 11 bases unmatched. The chain's CDR3 is CASSYRGSDIHGYTF. DNA for the CDR3: TGTGCCAGCAGCTACAGGGGTAGTGACATCCATGGCTACACCTTC.

V is TRBV19 and J is TRBJ1-2; D uncertain. This CDR3 is 14 amino acids long. The V and J ends lost 6 bases and 10 bases respectively, with 21 bases between them. Germline lookup yields CDR1 LNHDA and CDR2 SQIVND (reference sequence). DNA of the CDR3: TGTGCCAGTAGAGAGACGGGAACGAGGGATACCTACACCTTC. This translates into CASRETGTRDTYTF.

The V call is TRBV4-2, the J call TRBJ2-1; 11 nucleotides line up with TRBD2. The CDR3 extends over 18 amino acids. CDR1 LGHNA and CDR2 YNFKEQ come from the germline V gene. V gave up 2 bases and J gave up 8 bases; unmatched junction bases: 14. The CDR3 region has the DNA TGTGCCAGCAGCCAACTCAGACTAGCGGGGCCAGGGAGCGATGAGCAGTTCTTC. This gives the protein CASSQLRLAGPGSDEQFF.